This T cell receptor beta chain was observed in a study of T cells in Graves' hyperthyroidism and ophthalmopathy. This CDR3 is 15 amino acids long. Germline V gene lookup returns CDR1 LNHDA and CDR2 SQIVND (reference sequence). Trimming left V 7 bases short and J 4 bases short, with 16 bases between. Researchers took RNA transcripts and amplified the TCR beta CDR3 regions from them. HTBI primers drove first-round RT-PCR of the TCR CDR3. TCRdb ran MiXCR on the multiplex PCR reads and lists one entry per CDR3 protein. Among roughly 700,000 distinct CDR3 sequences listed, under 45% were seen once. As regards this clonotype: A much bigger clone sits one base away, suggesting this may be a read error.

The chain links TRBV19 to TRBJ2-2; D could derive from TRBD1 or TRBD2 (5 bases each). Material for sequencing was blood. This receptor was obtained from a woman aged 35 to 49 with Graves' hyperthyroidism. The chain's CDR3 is CASTPRGPSTGELFF. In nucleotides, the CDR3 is TGTGCCAGTACACCGAGGGGCCCAAGCACCGGGGAGCTGTTTTTT. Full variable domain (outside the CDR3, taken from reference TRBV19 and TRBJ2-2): DGGITQSPKYLFRKEGQNVTLSCEQNLNHDAMYWYRQDPGQGLRLIYYSQIVNDFQKGDIAEGYSVSREKKESFPLTVTSAQKNPTAFYLCASTPRGPSTGELFFGEGSRLTVL.